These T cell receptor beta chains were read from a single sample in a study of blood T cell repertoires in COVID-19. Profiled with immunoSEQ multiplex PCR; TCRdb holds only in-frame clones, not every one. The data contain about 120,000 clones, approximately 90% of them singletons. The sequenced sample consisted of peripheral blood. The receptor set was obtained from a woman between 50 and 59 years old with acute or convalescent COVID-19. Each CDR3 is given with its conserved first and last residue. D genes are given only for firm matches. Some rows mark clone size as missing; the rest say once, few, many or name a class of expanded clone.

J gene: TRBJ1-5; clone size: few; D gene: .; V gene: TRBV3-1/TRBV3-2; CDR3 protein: CASSQDRRYSNQPQHF; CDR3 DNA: TGTGCCAGCAGCCAAGACAGGAGGTATAGCAATCAGCCCCAGCATTTT
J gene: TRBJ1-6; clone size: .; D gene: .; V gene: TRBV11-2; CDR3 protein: CASSQKPSGTGSPLHF; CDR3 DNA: TGTGCCAGCAGCCAAAAGCCGTCGGGGACTGGGTCACCCCTCCACTTT
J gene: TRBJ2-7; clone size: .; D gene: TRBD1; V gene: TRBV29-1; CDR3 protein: CSVLKGQGLWDEQYF; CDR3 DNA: TGCAGCGTTCTAAAAGGACAGGGGCTGTGGGACGAGCAGTACTTC
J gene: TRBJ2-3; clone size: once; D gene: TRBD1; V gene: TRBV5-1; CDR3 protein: CASTWDRSTDTQYF; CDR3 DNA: TGCGCCAGCACCTGGGACAGGAGCACAGATACGCAGTATTTT
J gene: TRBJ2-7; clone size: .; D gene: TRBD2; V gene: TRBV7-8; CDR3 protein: CASSLVGLADYEQYF; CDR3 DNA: TGTGCCAGCAGCTTAGTTGGGCTAGCGGATTACGAGCAGTACTTC
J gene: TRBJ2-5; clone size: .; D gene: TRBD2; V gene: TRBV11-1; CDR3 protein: CASSQGLAVQETQYF; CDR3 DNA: TGTGCCAGCAGCCAGGGACTAGCGGTTCAAGAGACCCAGTACTTC
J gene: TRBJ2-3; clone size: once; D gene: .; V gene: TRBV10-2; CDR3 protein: CASSSWDKESTDTQYF; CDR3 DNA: TGCGCCAGCAGTTCCTGGGACAAAGAAAGCACAGATACGCAGTATTTT
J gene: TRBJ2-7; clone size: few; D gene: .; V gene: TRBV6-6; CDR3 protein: CASSYSTGQTYEQYF; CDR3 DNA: TGTGCCAGCAGTTACTCAACTGGGCAGACCTACGAGCAGTACTTC
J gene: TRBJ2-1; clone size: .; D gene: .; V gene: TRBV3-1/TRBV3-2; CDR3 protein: CASSHAGAGYNEQFF; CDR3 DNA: TGTGCCAGCAGCCACGCGGGGGCTGGCTACAATGAGCAGTTCTTC
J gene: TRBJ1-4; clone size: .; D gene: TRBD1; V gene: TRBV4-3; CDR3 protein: CASSQGRQGPTSTNEKLFF; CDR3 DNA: TGCGCCAGCAGCCAAGGACGACAGGGCCCCACCTCAACTAATGAAAAACTGTTTTTT
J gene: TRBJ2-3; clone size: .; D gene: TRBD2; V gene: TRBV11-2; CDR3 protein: CASSRGLAGPKGTDTQYF; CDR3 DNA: TGTGCCAGCAGCCGGGGGCTAGCGGGTCCCAAGGGCACAGATACGCAGTATTTT
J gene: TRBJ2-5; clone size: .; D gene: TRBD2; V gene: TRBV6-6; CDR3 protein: CASSRSGGGETQYF; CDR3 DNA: TGTGCCAGCAGTCGTAGCGGGGGGGGAGAGACCCAGTACTTC
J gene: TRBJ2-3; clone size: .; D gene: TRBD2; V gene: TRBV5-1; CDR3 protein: CASSLASGGDTQYF; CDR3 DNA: TGCGCCAGCAGCTTGGCTAGCGGGGGGGATACGCAGTATTTT
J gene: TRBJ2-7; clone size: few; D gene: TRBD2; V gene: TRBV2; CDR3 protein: CASRDTSGRARYYEQYF; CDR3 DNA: TGTGCCAGCAGGGACACTAGCGGGAGGGCCCGATATTACGAGCAGTACTTC
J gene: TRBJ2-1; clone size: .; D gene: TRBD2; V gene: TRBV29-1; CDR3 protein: CSVGKGGRAGFEQFF; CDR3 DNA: TGCAGCGTTGGAAAGGGCGGGAGGGCCGGTTTTGAGCAGTTCTTC
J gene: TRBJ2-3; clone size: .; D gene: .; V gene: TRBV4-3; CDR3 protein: CASSQDNPADTQYF; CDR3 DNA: TGCGCCAGCAGCCAAGATAATCCCGCGGATACGCAGTATTTT
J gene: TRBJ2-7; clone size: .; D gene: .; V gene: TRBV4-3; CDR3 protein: CASSQDSGPFRQYF; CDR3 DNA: TGCGCCAGCAGCCAAGACTCTGGCCCCTTTCGGCAGTACTTC
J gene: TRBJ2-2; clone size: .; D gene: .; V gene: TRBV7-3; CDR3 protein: CASSLAAAGPSGELFF; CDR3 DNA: TGTGCCAGCAGCTTAGCGGCTGCGGGGCCGAGCGGGGAGCTGTTTTTT
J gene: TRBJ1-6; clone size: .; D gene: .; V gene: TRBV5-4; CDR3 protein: CASSLEPGRNSPLHF; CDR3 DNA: TGTGCCAGCAGCTTGGAACCGGGAAGGAATTCACCCCTCCACTTT